This entry describes one T cell receptor beta chain. Its antigen is as yet unknown. This sample was included in a study of cytomegalovirus exposure and HLA in healthy donors. Study outcomes and limitations: Specific recognition of CMV antigens was confirmed in vitro for a few chains (all CMV-associated).

Assay: immunoSEQ multiplex PCR; the TCRdb copy retains only in-frame clones and omits some. The sample consists of roughly 200,000 clones, 80% to 85% of them appearing once. Sequencing was carried out using PBMCs. The origin of this receptor is a woman aged 25 to 39 in good health and CMV-seronegative.

CDR3 in amino acids: CASSLPGTSTGELFF. The CDR3 DNA is TGCGCCAGCAGTTTACCCGGGACTAGCACCGGGGAGCTGTTTTTT. The gene calls are TRBV5-1 and TRBJ2-2; 8 bases are a match to TRBD2. The CDR3 is 15 amino acids. Unmatched junction bases numbered 7, after V lost 5 bases and J lost 4 bases. Looked up from germline, CDR1 is SGHRS and CDR2 is YFSETQ.